The 14 T cell receptor beta chains in this list originate from one sample, sequenced in a study of T-cell memory formation after mild COVID-19. TCRdb re-called the 5' RACE reads through MiXCR, storing one row per CDR3 protein. The sample has approximately 440,000 distinct CDR3 sequences, around 20% seen once. The sample consisted of PBMCs or a T cell subset sorted from them (not recorded which). All receptors come from an adult woman who had mild COVID-19 (a few samples of this study predate the infection). Cell type and time point are not known.

This clonotype was counted ten times or more. This chain joins TRBV7-2 and TRBJ2-5; 8 nucleotides line up with TRBD2. Germline V lookup: CDR1 SGHTA, CDR2 FQGNSA. Germline trimming cut 2 bases from V and 2 bases from J; bases unmatched to any gene: 10. This CDR3 contains 17 residues. Here the CDR3 DNA reads TGTGCCAGCAGCTTAAGACTAGCGCGGGGACCACAAGAGACCCAGTACTTC. Its protein product is CASSLRLARGPQETQYF.

Comment on this clonotype: The junction differs from germline at one of its ends, possibly a read error. V usage is TRBV7-8 and J usage is TRBJ1-2; TRBD1 matches 7 bases. Germline values: CDR1 SGHVS, CDR2 FQNEAQ. This CDR3 spans 15 amino acids. As DNA, the CDR3 is TGTGCCAGCAGCGCCGACAGGGTCCTAGGCTATGGCGACACCTTC. Amino acids: CASSADRVLGYGDTF.

This clonotype came up many times. The chain carries TRBV9 and TRBJ1-2, with a tentative D call TRBD1 (6 bases). Germline V gene data show CDR1 as SGDLS and CDR2 as YYNGEE. The CDR3 runs 19 residues. V gave up 5 bases and J gave up 1 base, with 27 bases separating them. The CDR3 DNA follows: TGTGCCAGCAGTCCTACGGGGGGCGGGGCCTCCCAGTTTAACTATGGCTACACCTTC. Encoded protein: CASSPTGGGASQFNYGYTF.

This clonotype was observed a few times. The chain uses TRBV24-1 and TRBJ2-2; 9 bases are shared with TRBD1. J lost 6 bases, V lost 10 bases, and 8 bases had no gene match. Germline assignment: CDR1 KGHDR and CDR2 SFDVKD. The length of the CDR3 is 14 residues. CDR3 DNA: TGTGCCACTTCGCGGGACAGGGTTCCCGGGGAGCTGTTTTTT. It translates to CATSRDRVPGELFF.

This rearrangement joins TRBV3-1 to TRBJ2-1; D not resolved. CDR3 length equals 13 residues. V lost 0 bases and J lost 9, with 9 bases in between. Germline loops: CDR1 LGHDT, CDR2 YNNKEL (reference sequence). CDR3 region: CASSQDAGSEQFF. The CDR3 region has the DNA TGTGCCAGCAGCCAAGATGCCGGGTCTGAGCAGTTCTTC.

This clonotype was counted only a few times. The chain recombines TRBV3-1 with TRBJ2-5, with D uncertain. CDR3 length equals 13 residues. The germline gives CDR1 LGHDT, CDR2 YNNKEL (reference sequence). Trimming pared 6 bases from V and 5 bases from J, leaving 13 bases between. The CDR3 coding sequence is TGTGCCAGCAGACCTGATCCGATGGAGACCCAGTACTTC. Protein: CASRPDPMETQYF.

This clonotype showed up just a few times. The chain has TRBV7-2 and TRBJ2-3, with D unresolved. V lost 7 bases to trimming and J lost 5 bases, with 19 bases between them. There are 15 residues in the CDR3. CDR1 is SGHTA and CDR2 is FQGNSA in the germline V gene. The CDR3 loop reads CASTQTSTPGDTQYF. Written as DNA, the CDR3 is TGTGCCAGCACCCAGACCAGTACTCCCGGAGATACGCAGTATTTT. Looking up the rest from reference TRBV7-2 and TRBJ2-3 gives the full variable domain: GAGVSQSPSNKVTEKGKDVELRCDPISGHTALYWYRQSLGQGLEFLIYFQGNSAPDKSGLPSDRFSAERTGGSVSTLTIQRTQQEDSAVYLCASTQTSTPGDTQYFGPGTRLTVL.

The chain links TRBV9 to TRBJ2-7; D is ambiguous. There are 15 residues in the CDR3. Germline V gene lookup returns CDR1 SGDLS and CDR2 YYNGEE. Trimming left V 3 bases short and J 4 bases short, with 17 bases between. The DNA of the CDR3 is TGTGCCAGCAGCGCAGACCAGATTACTTGGTACGAGCAGTACTTC. Its translation: CASSADQITWYEQYF.

This chain links TRBV5-1 with TRBJ2-3, with no clear D. CDR1 and CDR2 from the germline V gene are SGHRS and YFSETQ. This CDR3 is 17 amino acids long. The V end lost 0 bases, the J end lost 4 bases, and 18 bases lay between the germline ends. The CDR3 spells CASSLDLSNGVPDTQYF. The CDR3 DNA reads as TGCGCCAGCAGCTTGGACCTTAGTAACGGAGTCCCAGATACGCAGTATTTT.

This clonotype was detected only a few times. The CDR3 DNA follows: TGCGCCAGCAGCCCGGCCGGACTAGCGGGGGCGAGGCCAGGGGGGAATGAGCAGTTCTTC. Its translation: CASSPAGLAGARPGGNEQFF. The genes are TRBV4-1 and TRBJ2-1, with 13 bases that match TRBD2. This CDR3 is 20 amino acids long. The V segment lost 4 bases and the J segment 7 bases; nucleotides outside the gene matches: 19. Per germline, CDR1 MGHRA and CDR2 YSYEKL.

The chain couples TRBV12-3 or TRBV12-4 to TRBJ2-2; weak D call: TRBD2 (6 bases). The V end lost 10 bases, the J end lost 5 bases, and 11 bases lay between the germline ends. The CDR3 extends over 12 amino acids. CDR3 DNA sequence: TGTGCCACCCAGGGAGGAACCGGGGAGCTGTTTTTT. It encodes CATQGGTGELFF.

This clonotype was seen a few times. V usage is TRBV3-1 and J usage is TRBJ2-2; the match to TRBD2 covers 7 bases. This CDR3 contains 17 residues. Germline V gene data show CDR1 as LGHDT and CDR2 as YNNKEL (reference sequence). Trimming at V came to 4 bases and at J to 1 base, leaving 9 bases not matched to a gene. CDR3: CASSPRRAGENTGELFF. CDR3 DNA sequence: TGTGCCAGCAGCCCCCGAAGGGCGGGAGAGAACACCGGGGAGCTGTTTTTT.

This rearrangement joins TRBV27 to TRBJ2-1, with 9 bases identical to TRBD1. The germline CDR1 and CDR2 sequences are MNHEY and SMNVEV (reference sequence). The length of the CDR3 is 14 residues. J gave up 9 bases and V 3 bases, and 6 bases lay outside the gene matches. CDR3 DNA sequence: TGTGCCAGCAGTTTCTCCCCACAGGGGGCTGAGCAGTTCTTC. Protein sequence: CASSFSPQGAEQFF.

This chain joins TRBV5-1 and TRBJ2-7; D is uncertain. V lost 1 base and J lost 5, with 10 bases in between. This CDR3 region has 13 residues. The germline V gene has CDR1 SGHRS and CDR2 YFSETQ. The CDR3 sequence is CASSLLYGHEQYF. CDR3 bases: TGCGCCAGCAGCTTGCTTTATGGCCACGAGCAGTACTTC. The variable domain in full, with the rest retrieved from reference TRBV5-1 and TRBJ2-7, is KAGVTQTPRYLIKTRGQQVTLSCSPISGHRSVSWYQQTPGQGLQFLFEYFSETQRNKGNFPGRFSGRQFSNSRSEMNVSTLELGDSALYLCASSLLYGHEQYFGPGTRLTVT.